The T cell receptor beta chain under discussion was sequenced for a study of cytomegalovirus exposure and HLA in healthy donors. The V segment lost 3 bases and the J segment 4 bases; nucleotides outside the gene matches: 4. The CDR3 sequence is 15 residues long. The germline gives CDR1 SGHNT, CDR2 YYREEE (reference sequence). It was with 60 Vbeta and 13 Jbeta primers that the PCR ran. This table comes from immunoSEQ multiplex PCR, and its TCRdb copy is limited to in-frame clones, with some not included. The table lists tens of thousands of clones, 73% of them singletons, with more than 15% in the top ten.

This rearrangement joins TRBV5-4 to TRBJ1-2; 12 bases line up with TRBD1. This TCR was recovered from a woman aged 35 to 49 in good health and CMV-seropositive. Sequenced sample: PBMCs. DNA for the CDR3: TGTGCCAGCAGCTCGGGACAGGGGGCTCCCTATGGCTACACCTTC. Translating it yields CASSSGQGAPYGYTF.